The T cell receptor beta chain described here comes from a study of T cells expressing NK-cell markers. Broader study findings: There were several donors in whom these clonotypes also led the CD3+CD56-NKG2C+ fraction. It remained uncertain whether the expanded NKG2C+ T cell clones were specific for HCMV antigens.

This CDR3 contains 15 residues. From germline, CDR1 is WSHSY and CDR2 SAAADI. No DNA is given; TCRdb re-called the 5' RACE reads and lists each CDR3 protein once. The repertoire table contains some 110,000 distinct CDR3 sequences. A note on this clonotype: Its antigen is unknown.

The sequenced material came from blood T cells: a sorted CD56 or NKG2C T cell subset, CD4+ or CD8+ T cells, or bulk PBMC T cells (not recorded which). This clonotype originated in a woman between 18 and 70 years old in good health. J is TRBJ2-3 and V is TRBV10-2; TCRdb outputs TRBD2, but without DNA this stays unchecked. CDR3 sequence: CASRGLAGNTDTQYF.